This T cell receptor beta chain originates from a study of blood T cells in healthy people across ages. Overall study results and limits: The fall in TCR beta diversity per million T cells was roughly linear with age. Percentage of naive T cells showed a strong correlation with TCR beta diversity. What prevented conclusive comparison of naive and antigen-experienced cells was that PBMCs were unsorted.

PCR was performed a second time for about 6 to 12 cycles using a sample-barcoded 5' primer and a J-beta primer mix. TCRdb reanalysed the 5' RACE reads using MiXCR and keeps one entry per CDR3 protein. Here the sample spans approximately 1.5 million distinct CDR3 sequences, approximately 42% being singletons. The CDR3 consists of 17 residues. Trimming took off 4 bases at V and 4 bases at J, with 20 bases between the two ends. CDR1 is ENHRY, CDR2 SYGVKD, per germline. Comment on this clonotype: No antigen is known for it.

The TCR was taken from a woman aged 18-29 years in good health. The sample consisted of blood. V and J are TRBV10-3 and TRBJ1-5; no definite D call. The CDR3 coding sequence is TGTGCCATCAGTGGGTGGGAGGGTAAGGTCCCAAATCAGCCCCAGCATTTT. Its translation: CAISGWEGKVPNQPQHF.